The next 29 T cell receptor beta chains were all read from a single sample in a study of early stage breast cancer tumors. TCRdb keeps only in-frame clones here, not all; method: immunoSEQ multiplex PCR. This sample has tens of thousands of clones, with 70% to 80% found just once. Source material: blood. These receptors came from a person between 60 and 70 years old with breast cancer.

The rearrangement links TRBV2 to TRBJ2-2; D is possibly TRBD1 or TRBD2 (5 bases each). With 0 bases removed from V and 4 bases from J, the gap between germline ends came to 9 bases. CDR1 is SNHLY and CDR2 is FYNNEI in the germline V gene. The CDR3 extends over 15 amino acids. The CDR3: CASSEAGTSTGELFF. The CDR3, as DNA: TGTGCCAGCAGTGAAGCAGGGACCTCCACCGGGGAGCTGTTTTTT.

The chain couples TRBV5-6 to TRBJ2-7; D call uncertain. The CDR3 sequence is 12 residues long. Between the trimmed V and J ends, which lost 0 bases and 6 bases, there was a span of 7 bases. Germline V gene sequence: CDR1 SGHDT, CDR2 YYEEEE. CDR3 DNA sequence: TGTGCCAGCAGCTTGGGGAGAGTCGAGCAGTACTTC. It specifies CASSLGRVEQYF.

This chain links TRBV19 with TRBJ2-3; maybe TRBD2 (5 bases). V was cut by 5 bases and J by 7 bases, with 10 bases left in between. CDR3 length equals 12 residues. CDR1 is LNHDA and CDR2 is SQIVND in the germline V gene (reference sequence). CDR3 sequence: CASSPGSNTQYF. CDR3 nucleotide sequence: TGTGCCAGTAGTCCTGGGAGTAATACGCAGTATTTT.

This chain connects TRBV7-3 to TRBJ2-4, with D possibly matching TRBD2 (7 bases). The CDR3 loop spans 13 amino acids. From germline, CDR1 is SGHTA and CDR2 FQGTGA. The V end was cut by 5 bases, the J end by 6 bases, with 11 bases between. The CDR3 loop is CASSTRGGNIQYF. The CDR3 DNA sequence: TGTGCCAGCAGCACAAGGGGGGGAAACATTCAGTACTTC.

The gene calls are TRBV14 and TRBJ1-3; no clear D gene. In germline, CDR1 is SGHDN, CDR2 FVKESK. This CDR3 comprises 16 residues. Trimming took 1 base from V and 0 from J, leaving 10 bases between them. CDR3 DNA: TGTGCCAGCAGCCAAGGCAGGAGATTCTCTGGAAACACCATATATTTT. It specifies CASSQGRRFSGNTIYF.

The V and J genes are TRBV14 and TRBJ1-4; D is unclear. The V gene lost 5 bases and the J gene lost 13 bases, with 14 bases spanning the gap. The CDR3 covers 12 residues. The germline V gene has CDR1 SGHDN and CDR2 FVKESK. The CDR3 sequence is CASSLDRARLFF. The CDR3 nucleotides are TGTGCCAGCAGCTTGGACCGAGCTAGACTGTTTTTT. The full variable domain, with the rest looked up from reference TRBV14 and TRBJ1-4, is EAGVTQFPSHSVIEKGQTVTLRCDPISGHDNLYWYRRVMGKEIKFLLHFVKESKQDESGMPNNRFLAERTGGTYSTLKVQPAELEDSGVYFCASSLDRARLFFGSGTQLSVL.

The V and J genes are TRBV4-2 and TRBJ2-7; TRBD1 agrees at 8 bases. In germline, CDR1 is LGHNA, CDR2 YNFKEQ. V trimming: 0 bases; J trimming: 1 base; junction bases outside the gene matches: 5. This CDR3 comprises 16 residues. CDR3 region: CASSQEQGGPSYEQYF. Written as DNA, the CDR3 is TGTGCCAGCAGCCAAGAACAGGGGGGACCGTCCTACGAGCAGTACTTC.

This clone was picked up a small number of times. This chain uses TRBV6-1 with TRBJ1-5; D is ambiguous. Trimming took off 2 bases at V and 3 bases at J, with 8 bases between the two ends. This CDR3 is 14 amino acids long. In germline, CDR1 is MNHNS, CDR2 SASEGT. The CDR3 spells CASSEIRNNQPQHF. CDR3 sequence (DNA): TGTGCCAGCAGTGAAATACGGAACAATCAGCCCCAGCATTTT.

V is TRBV19 and J is TRBJ1-2; 9 nucleotides agree with TRBD1. The CDR3 covers 14 residues. Germline CDR1 and CDR2: LNHDA and SQIVND (reference sequence). V lost 6 bases to trimming and J lost 5 bases; unmatched junction nucleotides: 7. DNA of the CDR3: TGTGCCAGTAGAACAGGGGGCGCGGTTTATGGCTACACCTTC. Its translation: CASRTGGAVYGYTF.

CDR3 DNA sequence: TGTGCCAGCAGCTTAGAAGGGGACGAGCAGTACTTC. It translates to CASSLEGDEQYF. The chain carries TRBV7-9 and TRBJ2-7, with D maybe TRBD1 (5 bases). Trimming cost V 1 base and J 5 bases, with 6 bases left between them. The CDR3 spans 12 residues. CDR1 is SEHNR and CDR2 is FQNEAQ in the germline V gene (reference sequence).

The chain uses TRBV6-4 and TRBJ2-3; no firm D call. The germline V gene has CDR1 MRHNA and CDR2 SNTAGT. Trimming cost V 4 bases and J 3 bases, with 8 bases left between them. This CDR3 has 13 amino acids. DNA for the CDR3: TGTGCCAGCAGTGGGCTAGAGACAGATACGCAGTATTTT. Protein: CASSGLETDTQYF.

There are a few counts of this clone. The chain's CDR3 is CASSPWDRAYEQYF. The CDR3 nucleotides are TGTGCCAGCAGTCCATGGGACAGGGCCTACGAGCAGTACTTC. The chain combines TRBV27 with TRBJ2-7, with 9 bases identical to TRBD1. Germline V gene data show CDR1 as MNHEY and CDR2 as SMNVEV (reference sequence). V gave up 5 bases and J gave up 2 bases; unmatched junction bases: 4. The CDR3 has 14 amino acids.

The chain carries TRBV9 and TRBJ2-2; D not certain. Germline assignment: CDR1 SGDLS and CDR2 YYNGEE. Trimming pared 5 bases from V and 4 bases from J, leaving 18 bases between. This CDR3 contains 16 residues. CDR3 sequence (DNA): TGTGCCAGCAGGAGGAGTCTAGGATCGGGCACCGGGGAGCTGTTTTTT. It is translated as CASRRSLGSGTGELFF.

V is TRBV2 and J is TRBJ1-1; D gene ambiguous. The CDR3 extends over 14 amino acids. Per germline, CDR1 SNHLY and CDR2 FYNNEI. The V end was cut by 5 bases, the J end by 1 base, with 11 bases between. The CDR3 loop reads CASSPRRGNTEAFF. The CDR3 nucleotides read TGTGCCAGCAGTCCCCGCCGGGGGAACACTGAAGCTTTCTTT.

In this sample, this clone turned up a few times. The chain couples TRBV2 to TRBJ1-6; 10 bases map to TRBD1. Losses at the gene ends were 6 bases for V and 8 bases for J; bases not matched to a gene: 10. In germline, CDR1 is SNHLY, CDR2 FYNNEI. The CDR3 is 16 residues long. This chain's CDR3 is CASRRGTGVLDSPLHF. Written as DNA, the CDR3 is TGTGCCAGCAGACGGGGGACAGGGGTTTTGGATTCACCCCTCCACTTT.

This clone was detected only once. The gene calls are TRBV7-8 and TRBJ2-5; 10 bases fit TRBD2. J lost 3 bases, V lost 4 bases, and 5 bases had no gene match. The CDR3 covers 15 residues. CDR1 is SGHVS, CDR2 FQNEAQ, per germline. The CDR3 here is CASSSPSGGKETQYF. CDR3 sequence (DNA): TGTGCCAGCAGCTCCCCTAGCGGGGGAAAAGAGACCCAGTACTTC.

V and J are TRBV7-9 and TRBJ2-7; D not certain. Germline values: CDR1 SEHNR, CDR2 FQNEAQ (reference sequence). CDR3 length: 12 residues. V was trimmed by 5 bases and J by 4 bases, leaving 9 bases between them. The DNA for the CDR3 is TGTGCCAGCAGCCCCAATCCTTACGAGCAGTACTTC. Translating gives CASSPNPYEQYF.

This clone was seen just once. The rearrangement joins TRBV19 to TRBJ2-2; 11 nucleotides align to TRBD2. The CDR3 is 15 residues long. CDR1 and CDR2 from the germline V gene are LNHDA and SQIVND (reference sequence). Losses at the gene ends were 5 bases for V and 4 bases for J; bases not matched to a gene: 3. For the CDR3, the DNA is TGTGCCAGTAGTTCCGGACTAGCGGGCACCGGGGAGCTGTTTTTT. It codes for CASSSGLAGTGELFF.

The gene calls are TRBV7-9 and TRBJ1-4, with a possible D match to TRBD1 (5 bases). Trimming left V 5 bases short and J 6 bases short, with 19 bases between. The CDR3 has 16 residues. CDR1 is SEHNR, CDR2 FQNEAQ, per germline (reference sequence). CDR3 sequence reads: CASSPLGGFSDEKLFF. DNA of the CDR3: TGTGCCAGCAGCCCATTGGGGGGGTTTTCGGATGAAAAACTGTTTTTT.

The V and J genes are TRBV4-1 and TRBJ2-7, with D perhaps TRBD2 (5 bases). The CDR3 length is 15 residues. Germline CDR1 and CDR2: MGHRA and YSYEKL. Trimming removed 4 bases at V and 5 bases at J, with 18 bases between. The CDR3 coding sequence is TGCGCCAGCAGCCCCCGGGTCCTCGGGAAGGACGAGCAGTACTTC. Translating it yields CASSPRVLGKDEQYF.

The chain couples TRBV28 to TRBJ1-2, with D hard to call. V was clipped by 2 bases and J by 8 bases, with 15 bases between them. This CDR3 has 14 amino acids. CDR1 is MDHEN, CDR2 SYDVKM, per germline. The CDR3 region is CASSLEDTGRGYTF. CDR3 coding DNA: TGTGCCAGCAGTTTAGAAGACACTGGAAGGGGCTACACCTTC.

This chain uses TRBV11-2 with TRBJ2-1, with D tentatively TRBD1 (6 bases). V was cut by 5 bases and J by 9 bases, with 26 bases left in between. In germline, CDR1 is SGHAT, CDR2 FQNNGV. The CDR3 runs 17 residues. This CDR3 reads CASSLVGQTSFQGEQFF. The CDR3 nucleotides are TGTGCCAGCAGCCTCGTCGGACAGACGAGTTTTCAGGGTGAGCAGTTCTTC.

The chain has TRBV6-5 and TRBJ1-5, with D uncertain. The CDR3 spans 15 residues. Germline CDR1 is MNHEY and CDR2 is SVGAGI. V was cut by 6 bases and J by 0 bases, with 12 bases left in between. The CDR3 DNA is TGTGCCAGCAGCCCCAGCCATTATAGCAATCAGCCCCAGCATTTT. Translating gives CASSPSHYSNQPQHF.

The chain has TRBV2 and TRBJ2-2; 9 bases are a match to TRBD2. The CDR3 is 16 amino acids. Germline V gives CDR1 SNHLY, CDR2 FYNNEI. The V segment lost 1 base and the J segment 5 bases; nucleotides outside the gene matches: 5. The CDR3 is CASSEGAGGPTGELFF. The CDR3 region has the DNA TGTGCCAGCAGTGAAGGGGCGGGAGGGCCAACCGGGGAGCTGTTTTTT.

The rearrangement uses TRBV7-3 and TRBJ2-7; TRBD1 matches 9 bases. The germline gives CDR1 SGHTA, CDR2 FQGTGA. The CDR3 has 19 residues. Trimming removed 0 bases from V and 5 bases from J; junction bases left unmatched: 17. The CDR3 spells CASSLTGLVRDRVDHEQYF. CDR3 nucleotides: TGTGCCAGCAGCTTAACAGGCTTGGTGAGGGACAGGGTTGACCACGAGCAGTACTTC.

The chain joins TRBV11-2 to TRBJ2-3; D is unclear. CDR3 size: 13 residues. Germline V gives CDR1 SGHAT, CDR2 FQNNGV. V lost 3 bases, J lost 10 bases, and 14 bases lay in between. CDR3 sequence: CASSFQYYGAQYF. DNA for the CDR3: TGTGCCAGCAGCTTTCAGTACTATGGGGCGCAGTATTTT.

The chain links TRBV19 to TRBJ2-5, with 10 bases aligning to TRBD2. The CDR3 has 15 amino acids. With V trimmed by 7 bases and J by 3 bases, 8 bases remained unmatched. Germline values: CDR1 LNHDA, CDR2 SQIVND (reference sequence). The CDR3: CASNDLSGGKETQYF. The CDR3 nucleotides read TGTGCCAGTAACGACCTTAGCGGGGGGAAAGAGACCCAGTACTTC.

This clone has only one observation. CDR3 sequence reads: CASSSGGGQGRTDTQYF. The DNA of the CDR3 is TGTGCCAGCAGCTCGGGAGGCGGACAGGGGAGAACAGATACGCAGTATTTT. The chain employs TRBV5-8 and TRBJ2-3; 9 bases match TRBD1. Germline V gives CDR1 SGHTS, CDR2 YDEGEE. Losses at the gene ends were 3 bases for V and 3 bases for J; bases not matched to a gene: 11. This CDR3 contains 17 residues.

The genes are TRBV21-1 and TRBJ2-3; TRBD1 was called by the table and not checked on the DNA. TRBV21-1 is noted as a pseudogene. CDR3 length: 16 amino acids. This CDR3 is CASSGRDRGIADTQYF. CDR3 DNA sequence: TGTGCCAGCTCCGGCCGGGACAGGGGAATCGCAGATACGCAGTATTTT.